This TCR beta chain was recovered during a study of T cells in Graves' hyperthyroidism and ophthalmopathy. Findings and caveats of the study: Blood samples included most of the expanded thyroid clonotypes exceeding 0.001.

RNA transcripts yielded amplified TCR beta CDR3 regions. HTBI primers were the set used in a first-round RT-PCR of the TCR CDR3. TCRdb re-derived calls from the multiplex PCR reads in MiXCR, one entry per CDR3 protein. The table has about 400,000 distinct CDR3 sequences, roughly an eighth seen once. Duration under 3 months, a NOSPECS grade of at least 4, and a Clinical Activity Score of at least 3 characterized the ophthalmopathy patients. PBMCs were obtained from 7.5 to 10 ml fresh peripheral blood. This clonotype was counted many times. As yet, its antigen is unknown. The V gene's germline CDR1 is LGHDT and CDR2 YNNKEL (reference sequence). CDR3 length: 14 amino acids. V lost 4 bases and J 0 bases, leaving 6 bases between the germline ends.

The sample was blood. This TCR derives from a man in his fifties or sixties with Graves' ophthalmopathy. The genes are TRBV3-1 and TRBJ2-2; no clear D. The CDR3 DNA reads as TGTGCCAGCAGCCGCCGGTCGAACACCGGGGAGCTGTTTTTT. Translating gives CASSRRSNTGELFF.